These 24 T cell receptor beta chains originate from one sample sequenced in a study of type 1 regulatory T cells. MiXCR, run by TCRdb on the reads, gives a single entry per CDR3 protein. The sample shows approximately 72,000 distinct CDR3 sequences, 63% of them seen only once. These receptors are not linked to any known antigen. Sequenced material: cultured T cells, either the whole culture or a sorted T cell fraction (not recorded which). Subset in this sample: Tr1-enriched cell product generated in vitro against host alloantigens. The receptors originated from a human donor in good health.

This clonotype has more than one count but fewer than ten. V usage is TRBV4-2 and J usage is TRBJ1-1, with 7 bases lining up with TRBD1. V dropped 2 bases and J dropped 2; count of bases not matched to a gene: 11. CDR1 is LGHNA and CDR2 is YNFKEQ in the germline V gene. This CDR3 has 17 residues. In DNA, the CDR3 is TGTGCCAGCAGCCAATCTTTAGGACAGGACTTTAACACTGAAGCTTTCTTT. It yields the protein CASSQSLGQDFNTEAFF.

The V and J genes are TRBV15 and TRBJ2-4, with 10 bases lining up with TRBD1. There are 17 residues in the CDR3. Germline CDR1 LNHNV, CDR2 YYDKDF (reference sequence). J lost 4 bases, V lost 2 bases, and 8 bases had no gene match. The CDR3 here is CATSRTGTGAQKNIQYF. DNA of the CDR3: TGTGCCACCAGCAGAACTGGGACAGGGGCCCAAAAAAACATTCAGTACTTC.

This clonotype appeared a single time. The chain combines TRBV20-1 with TRBJ2-7, with a weak D call TRBD1 (5 bases). This CDR3 is built from 15 residues. The V gene lost 1 base and the J gene lost 0 bases, with 13 bases spanning the gap. Germline V gives CDR1 DFQATT, CDR2 SNEGSKA (reference sequence). In DNA, the CDR3 is TGCAGTGCTAGAGGGCAGGGTGGTAGCTCCTACGAGCAGTACTTC. It is translated as CSARGQGGSSYEQYF.

The chain recombines TRBV7-9 with TRBJ2-3, with TRBD2 matching over 10 bases. V shed 7 bases, J shed 1 base, and the junction held 20 bases outside the gene matches. CDR3 length: 20 residues. Germline CDR1 is SEHNR and CDR2 is FQNEAQ (reference sequence). The CDR3 loop reads CASTPGSKREGLGGTDTQYF. The DNA for the CDR3 is TGTGCCAGCACCCCTGGCAGCAAGCGGGAGGGCCTGGGGGGCACAGATACGCAGTATTTT.

The chain employs TRBV5-1 and TRBJ1-5; 9 bases align to TRBD1. The CDR3 totals 15 residues. Germline trimming cut 3 bases from V and 4 bases from J; bases unmatched to any gene: 5. Germline V gives CDR1 SGHRS, CDR2 YFSETQ. The CDR3 DNA follows: TGCGCCAGCAGCTCGGGGACAGGGATTAATCAGCCCCAGCATTTT. It codes for CASSSGTGINQPQHF.

The chain joins TRBV20-1 to TRBJ1-1, with 8 bases that match TRBD1. Germline loops: CDR1 DFQATT, CDR2 SNEGSKA (reference sequence). The trim removed 2 bases at V and 0 bases at J, leaving 8 bases unmatched. This CDR3 spans 16 amino acids. In DNA form, the CDR3 reads TGCAGTGCTAGACATCACGGGACAGGCCTGAACACTGAAGCTTTCTTT. Its protein product is CSARHHGTGLNTEAFF.

This chain connects TRBV6-5 to TRBJ1-4, with unresolved D. The V gene lost 6 bases and the J gene lost 4 bases, with 12 bases spanning the gap. Germline values: CDR1 MNHEY, CDR2 SVGAGI. The CDR3 runs to 14 residues. The CDR3, as DNA: TGTGCCAGCAGCCCGACGGGGTTTAATGAAAAACTGTTTTTT. Translation: CASSPTGFNEKLFF.

The chain combines TRBV5-1 with TRBJ2-2, with D unclear. CDR1 and CDR2 (germline): SGHRS, YFSETQ. Between the trimmed V and J ends, which lost 1 base and 3 bases, there was a span of 4 bases. The length of the CDR3 is 13 residues. As DNA, the CDR3 is TGCGCCAGCAGCTTGAAGGACACCGGGGAGCTGTTTTTT. Translated: CASSLKDTGELFF.

This clonotype has at least ten counts. The rearrangement links TRBV12-3 or TRBV12-4 to TRBJ1-1; a weak D match, TRBD1 (6 bases). V lost 5 bases to trimming and J lost 3 bases, with 10 bases between them. This CDR3 has 13 amino acids. The CDR3 loop reads CASSIAGDTEAFF. The CDR3 region has the DNA TGTGCCAGCAGTATCGCAGGGGACACTGAAGCTTTCTTT.

The V call is TRBV7-6, the J call TRBJ1-1; D perhaps matches TRBD1 (5 bases). Germline V lookup: CDR1 SGHVS, CDR2 FNYEAQ. This CDR3 has 13 amino acids. The V gene lost 7 bases and the J gene lost 2 bases, with 11 bases spanning the gap. Here the CDR3 reads CASTQGANTEAFF. The CDR3 nucleotides read TGTGCCAGCACCCAAGGGGCCAACACTGAAGCTTTCTTT.

This clonotype was found a few times. V usage is TRBV11-2 and J usage is TRBJ2-2; D remains ambiguous. Germline lookup yields CDR1 SGHAT and CDR2 FQNNGV. Trimming took 1 base from V and 7 from J, leaving 4 bases between them. The CDR3 sequence is 12 residues long. DNA for the CDR3: TGTGCCAGCAGCTTAGTGGTCGGGGAGCTGTTTTTT. It yields the protein CASSLVVGELFF.

J is TRBJ2-2 and V is TRBV6-2 or TRBV6-3; maybe TRBD1 (6 bases). Germline CDR1 MNHEY, CDR2 SVGEGT. CDR3 length equals 13 residues. The V gene lost 4 bases and the J gene lost 7 bases, with 10 bases spanning the gap. In nucleotides, the CDR3 is TGTGCCAGCAGTTCCACCAGGGGCGGGGAGCTGTTTTTT. It translates to CASSSTRGGELFF.

The rearrangement uses TRBV20-1 and TRBJ2-7; 11 bases are a match to TRBD2. Germline CDR1 and CDR2: DFQATT and SNEGSKA (reference sequence). With 4 bases clipped from V and 7 bases from J, the junction kept 24 bases outside the gene matches. This CDR3 region has 19 residues. The DNA for the CDR3 is TGCAGTGCTACCCGGCGAGCTAGCGGGAGGCCCCACTCTCTACGAGAGCAGTACTTC. Protein: CSATRRASGRPHSLREQYF.

This CDR3 is CASSSGTGQFF. The CDR3 DNA reads as TGTGCCAGCAGCTCAGGGACAGGGCAGTTCTTC. This chain links TRBV7-2 with TRBJ2-1; 8 bases fit TRBD1. Germline-derived CDR1 and CDR2 are SGHTA and FQGNSA. V lost 4 bases and J lost 12; bases outside the gene matches: 2. The CDR3 has 11 amino acids.

This clonotype was seen a few times. The chain recombines TRBV7-3 with TRBJ2-1; TRBD2 agrees at 9 bases. Germline CDR1 and CDR2: SGHTA and FQGTGA. J was trimmed by 7 bases and V by 1 base; bases with no gene match: 5. The CDR3 is 15 residues long. CDR3 bases: TGTGCCAGCAGCTTAAACGGACTAGCGAGAAATGAGCAGTTCTTC. This translates into CASSLNGLARNEQFF.

In its sample, this clonotype was seen a few times. The chain recombines TRBV6-5 with TRBJ1-2, with D uncertain. The V gene's germline CDR1 is MNHEY and CDR2 SVGAGI. This CDR3 has 16 residues. V gave up 5 bases and J gave up 4 bases, with 20 bases separating them. CDR3 bases: TGTGCCAGCAGTCTAGCTAAGGGCCGAACCCGCTATGGCTACACCTTC. Protein sequence: CASSLAKGRTRYGYTF.

The chain links TRBV6-1 to TRBJ2-1, with 10 bases fitting TRBD2. The V gene end was trimmed by 6 bases and the J gene end by 9 bases; junction bases not matched to a gene: 8. The CDR3 length is 14 residues. Germline assignment: CDR1 MNHNS and CDR2 SASEGT. The CDR3 here is CASRAPSGSVEQFF. CDR3 DNA: TGTGCCAGCAGAGCCCCTAGCGGGAGTGTTGAGCAGTTCTTC.

This chain links TRBV5-1 with TRBJ2-1; 14 bases line up with TRBD2. With V trimmed by 4 bases and J by 4 bases, 7 bases remained unmatched. CDR3 size: 17 residues. Germline CDR1 reads SGHRS; CDR2 reads YFSETQ. In DNA, the CDR3 is TGCGCCAGCAGCCGTCAAGGACTAGCGGGAGGATACAATGAGCAGTTCTTC. Translated: CASSRQGLAGGYNEQFF.

The V gene is TRBV12-3 or TRBV12-4, the J gene TRBJ2-1, with D unclear. There are 13 residues in the CDR3. The V end was cut by 6 bases, the J end by 6 bases, with 12 bases between. The CDR3 region has the DNA TGTGCCAGCAGACCGTGGGTAGGCAATGAGCAGTTCTTC. Its translation: CASRPWVGNEQFF.

The chain carries TRBV27 and TRBJ2-3; the match to TRBD2 covers 7 bases. V gave up 8 bases and J gave up 1 base; unmatched junction bases: 6. Germline V gives CDR1 MNHEY, CDR2 SMNVEV (reference sequence). The CDR3 covers 14 residues. The CDR3 sequence is CASHASGGTDTQYF. CDR3 nucleotides: TGTGCCAGCCACGCTAGCGGAGGCACAGATACGCAGTATTTT.

This clonotype appeared a single time. Its ends do not fully match the called genes, so a read error is possible. The gene calls are TRBV5-1 and TRBJ2-2, with D tentatively TRBD2 (6 bases). The CDR3 contains 12 residues. Germline V gene sequence: CDR1 SGHRS, CDR2 YFSETQ. The CDR3: CASREGTGEQFF. The CDR3, as DNA: TGCGCCAGCAGGGAGGGGACCGGGGAGCAGTTTTTT.

About this clonotype itself: A read error may account for a junction end that differs from germline. The chain combines TRBV5-5 with TRBJ2-2, with D maybe TRBD2 (5 bases). Germline V lookup: CDR1 SGHKS, CDR2 YYEKEE (reference sequence). The CDR3 consists of 15 residues. The CDR3 loop reads CASSLQLSYTGELFF. The CDR3 nucleotides read TGTGCCAGCAGCTTGCAACTCAGCTACACCGGGGAGTTGTTTTTT. Full variable domain (outside the CDR3, taken from reference TRBV5-5 and TRBJ2-2): DAGVTQSPTHLIKTRGQQVTLRCSPISGHKSVSWYQQVLGQGPQFIFQYYEKEERGRGNFPDRFSARQFPNYSSELNVNALLLGDSALYLCASSLQLSYTGELFFGEGSRLTVL.

The chain has TRBV29-1 and TRBJ2-1; unclear D gene. The CDR3 loop spans 14 amino acids. V lost 0 bases to trimming and J lost 5 bases, with 11 bases between them. Per the germline V gene, CDR1 is SQVTM and CDR2 is ANQGSEA. The CDR3 is CSVEDPEYNNEQFF. The CDR3 DNA follows: TGCAGCGTTGAAGACCCGGAATACAACAATGAGCAGTTCTTC.

As concerns this clonotype: An end of the junction differs from the germline gene, which may be a read error. The chain carries TRBV2 and TRBJ2-1; D gene ambiguous. The CDR3 runs to 13 residues. Germline V gene lookup returns CDR1 SNHLY and CDR2 FYNNEI. In DNA form, the CDR3 reads TGTGCCAGCAGTGAACGTGGTCACAACGAGCAGTTCTTC. This encodes CASSERGHNEQFF. The full variable domain, completed using reference TRBV2 and TRBJ2-1, is EPEVTQTPSHQVTQMGQEVILRCVPISNHLYFYWYRQILGQKVEFLVSFYNNEISEKSEIFDDQFSVERPDGSNFTLKIRSTKLEDSAMYFCASSERGHNEQFFGPGTRLTVL.